This T cell receptor (beta chain) was observed in a study of Graves' ophthalmopathy and Graves' hyperthyroidism. The germline CDR1 and CDR2 sequences are DFQATT and SNEGSKA (reference sequence). The CDR3 is 12 residues long. Trimming removed 7 bases at V and 8 bases at J, with 17 bases between. Amplification of the TCR beta CDR3 regions used RNA transcripts (as template). Investigators did first-round RT-PCR with HTBI primers, then second-round multiplex PCR. Each CDR3 protein is one row after TCRdb ran MiXCR on the multiplex PCR reads. The table includes some 350,000 distinct CDR3 sequences, roughly a sixth detected once. This clonotype was counted many times.

The sequenced sample consisted of peripheral blood. This clonotype was sampled from an adult woman with stable Graves' hyperthyroidism. This rearrangement joins TRBV20-1 to TRBJ1-2, with a possible D match to TRBD1 (5 bases). The CDR3, as DNA: TGCAGTGTCAACTCCGGGACCGTAGGCTACACCTTC. This codes for CSVNSGTVGYTF.